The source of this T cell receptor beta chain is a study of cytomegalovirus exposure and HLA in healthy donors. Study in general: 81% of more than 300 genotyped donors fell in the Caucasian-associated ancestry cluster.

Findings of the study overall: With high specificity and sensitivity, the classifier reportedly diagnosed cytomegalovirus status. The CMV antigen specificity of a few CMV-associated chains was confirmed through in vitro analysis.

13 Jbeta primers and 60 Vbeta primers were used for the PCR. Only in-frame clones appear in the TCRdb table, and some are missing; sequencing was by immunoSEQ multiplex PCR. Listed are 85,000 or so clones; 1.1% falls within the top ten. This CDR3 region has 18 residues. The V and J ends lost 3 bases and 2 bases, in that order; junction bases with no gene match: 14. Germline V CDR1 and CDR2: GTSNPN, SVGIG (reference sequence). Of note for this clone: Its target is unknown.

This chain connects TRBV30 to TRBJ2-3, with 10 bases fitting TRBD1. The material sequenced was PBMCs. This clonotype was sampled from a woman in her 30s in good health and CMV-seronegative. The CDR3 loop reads CAWRNSLPGQGLTDTQYF. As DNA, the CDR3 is TGTGCCTGGAGGAATAGCCTTCCGGGACAGGGGCTCACAGATACGCAGTATTTT.